The 27 T cell receptor beta chains below were found in one sample sequenced in a study of T cell responses to AZD1222 COVID-19 vaccine. Assay: immunoSEQ multiplex PCR; the TCRdb copy retains only in-frame clones and omits some. This sample has around 120,000 clones, with about 90% found just once. Sequencing used peripheral blood, obtained on day 0 of MenACWY control vaccination. Every receptor here comes from an adult in good health.

V usage is TRBV14 and J usage is TRBJ1-2; no clear D. Germline V gene lookup returns CDR1 SGHDN and CDR2 FVKESK. V lost 4 bases and J lost 5, with 17 bases in between. The CDR3 covers 15 residues. Here the CDR3 DNA reads TGTGCCAGCAGCCCACTTGCACCCGCCGGGTATGGCTACACCTTC. This gives the protein CASSPLAPAGYGYTF.

Here the CDR3 DNA reads TGCAGTGCTAGTCTGGGGGGCGCGGGCGAGCAGTACTTC. As protein: CSASLGGAGEQYF. This rearrangement joins TRBV20-1 to TRBJ2-7; either TRBD1 or TRBD2 may supply D (6 bases each). This CDR3 has 13 amino acids. The germline V and J ends were trimmed by 3 bases and 6 bases, with 15 bases remaining between them. CDR1 and CDR2 (germline): DFQATT, SNEGSKA (reference sequence).

The rearrangement uses TRBV7-3 and TRBJ2-7; D remains unclear. CDR1 is SGHTA, CDR2 FQGTGA, per germline. The CDR3 is made up of 14 amino acids. Trimming took 6 bases from V and 0 from J, leaving 12 bases between them. The CDR3 sequence is CASSPQPNSYEQYF. The CDR3 DNA reads TGTGCCAGCAGTCCACAACCTAACTCCTACGAGCAGTACTTC.

The rearrangement uses TRBV2 and TRBJ1-5, with 12 bases aligning to TRBD1. Germline lookup yields CDR1 SNHLY and CDR2 FYNNEI. J lost 4 bases, V lost 6 bases, and 7 bases had no gene match. The CDR3 spans 16 residues. CDR3 sequence reads: CASRGDRGLWNQPQHF. CDR3 DNA sequence: TGTGCCAGCAGGGGGGACAGGGGGCTTTGGAATCAGCCCCAGCATTTT. The whole variable domain, filled in from reference TRBV2 and TRBJ1-5, reads EPEVTQTPSHQVTQMGQEVILRCVPISNHLYFYWYRQILGQKVEFLVSFYNNEISEKSEIFDDQFSVERPDGSNFTLKIRSTKLEDSAMYFCASRGDRGLWNQPQHFGDGTRLSIL.

This clone showed up just once. This rearrangement joins TRBV19 to TRBJ1-5, with TRBD1 as a possible D gene (5 bases). CDR1 and CDR2 from the germline V gene are LNHDA and SQIVND (reference sequence). Between the trimmed V and J ends, which lost 4 bases and 7 bases, there was a span of 17 bases. The length of the CDR3 is 15 residues. The CDR3 loop is CASSRSQGVGQPQHF. CDR3 coding DNA: TGTGCCAGTAGTAGATCGCAGGGTGTAGGACAGCCCCAGCATTTT.

The chain joins TRBV5-5 to TRBJ2-2; D is possibly TRBD2 (5 bases). CDR3 length: 15 amino acids. CDR1 is SGHKS, CDR2 YYEKEE, per germline (reference sequence). The V and J ends lost 0 bases and 5 bases respectively, with 11 bases between them. DNA of the CDR3: TGTGCCAGCAGCTTGGATGCGGGCAGGACCGGGGAGCTGTTTTTT. Translated: CASSLDAGRTGELFF.

The chain has TRBV28 and TRBJ2-7, with D tentatively TRBD2 (6 bases). The V gene lost 8 bases and the J gene lost 1 base, with 9 bases spanning the gap. The length of the CDR3 is 12 residues. The germline gives CDR1 MDHEN, CDR2 SYDVKM. Here the CDR3 DNA reads TGTGCCAGCGAAGGAGGGTCCTACGAGCAGTACTTC. It encodes CASEGGSYEQYF.

The rearrangement joins TRBV11-2 to TRBJ2-3, with 7 bases matching TRBD1. CDR1 and CDR2 from the germline V gene are SGHAT and FQNNGV. The CDR3 sequence is 15 residues long. The trim removed 4 bases at V and 0 bases at J, leaving 4 bases unmatched. In DNA form, the CDR3 reads TGTGCCAGCAGCTCCGGACAGGTCAGCACAGATACGCAGTATTTT. Residues: CASSSGQVSTDTQYF. The full variable domain, its missing parts supplied by reference TRBV11-2 and TRBJ2-3, is EAGVAQSPRYKIIEKRQSVAFWCNPISGHATLYWYQQILGQGPKLLIQFQNNGVVDDSQLPKDRFSAERLKGVDSTLKIQPAKLEDSAVYLCASSSGQVSTDTQYFGPGTRLTVL.

This chain links TRBV7-9 with TRBJ2-1; the match to TRBD1 covers 8 bases. J lost 1 base, V lost 5 bases, and 7 bases had no gene match. The CDR3 contains 16 residues. Germline-derived CDR1 and CDR2 are SEHNR and FQNEAQ (reference sequence). CDR3 sequence (DNA): TGTGCCAGCAGCCCCAGGACAGGGCCGTCCTACAATGAGCAGTTCTTC. This codes for CASSPRTGPSYNEQFF. Looking up the rest from reference TRBV7-9 and TRBJ2-1 gives the full variable domain: DTGVSQNPRHKITKRGQNVTFRCDPISEHNRLYWYRQTLGQGPEFLTYFQNEAQLEKSRLLSDRFSAERPKGSFSTLEIQRTEQGDSAMYLCASSPRTGPSYNEQFFGPGTRLTVL.

The rearrangement uses TRBV27 and TRBJ2-7; 8 bases fit TRBD2. Trimming removed 6 bases from V and 2 bases from J; junction bases left unmatched: 6. CDR1 MNHEY and CDR2 SMNVEV come from the germline V gene (reference sequence). The CDR3 consists of 14 residues. DNA for the CDR3: TGTGCCAGCAGAACTAGCGGCCCAACCTACGAGCAGTACTTC. It translates to CASRTSGPTYEQYF.

The sample holds a few counts of this clone. The DNA of the CDR3 is TGTGCCAGCAGCTTGGGACAGCTCTACGAGCAGTACTTC. It codes for CASSLGQLYEQYF. V gene TRBV5-4 combines with J gene TRBJ2-7; TRBD1 might be the D (5 bases). Trimming cost V 0 bases and J 3 bases, with 7 bases left between them. The CDR3 has 13 residues. Germline V lookup: CDR1 SGHNT, CDR2 YYREEE (reference sequence).

This sequence joins TRBV9 and TRBJ2-2; D unresolved. V lost 0 bases and J 4 bases, leaving 10 bases between the germline ends. Germline V gene lookup returns CDR1 SGDLS and CDR2 YYNGEE. The CDR3 consists of 15 residues. CDR3 in DNA: TGTGCCAGCAGCGTAGTTGCAGGATCCACCGGGGAGCTGTTTTTT. Protein: CASSVVAGSTGELFF.

Only a few counts were recorded for this clone. Other nucleotide sequences in the sample specify the same CDR3. This chain uses TRBV10-3 with TRBJ2-7, with TRBD1 identical over 10 bases. The CDR3 is 14 amino acids. Unmatched junction bases numbered 5, after V lost 4 bases and J lost 5 bases. Per the germline V gene, CDR1 is ENHRY and CDR2 is SYGVKD. The CDR3 region is CAISGGTGAHEQYF. Here the CDR3 DNA reads TGTGCCATCAGTGGAGGGACAGGGGCACACGAGCAGTACTTC.

The chain joins TRBV5-5 to TRBJ2-5; tentatively, D is TRBD2 (5 bases). CDR1 is SGHKS, CDR2 YYEKEE, per germline (reference sequence). The CDR3 extends over 14 amino acids. Trimming took off 4 bases at V and 2 bases at J, with 12 bases between the two ends. The CDR3 DNA is TGTGCCAGCAGCCCAGGACTGATTCAAGAGACCCAGTACTTC. Translation: CASSPGLIQETQYF. The whole variable domain, filled in from reference TRBV5-5 and TRBJ2-5, reads DAGVTQSPTHLIKTRGQQVTLRCSPISGHKSVSWYQQVLGQGPQFIFQYYEKEERGRGNFPDRFSARQFPNYSSELNVNALLLGDSALYLCASSPGLIQETQYFGPGTRLLVL.

The DNA of the CDR3 is TGTGCCAGCAGCCAAGAGAACTCCTTCGGTGGCGAGACCCAGTACTTC. It is translated as CASSQENSFGGETQYF. The chain carries TRBV14 and TRBJ2-5, with D hard to call. The ends were cut back, 0 bases at V and 5 bases at J, with 16 bases in the middle. The V gene's germline CDR1 is SGHDN and CDR2 FVKESK. The CDR3 is 16 amino acids.

On this clone itself: Sequence at one end of the junction differs from germline and may be a read error. The chain has TRBV11-3 and TRBJ2-2, with 9 nucleotides matching TRBD2. The germline gives CDR1 SGHNT, CDR2 YENEEA. The CDR3 contains 20 residues. The CDR3 DNA sequence: TGTGCCAGCAGCTCCCTCCCAGTAGCGGGAGAAGGGAGGCAGCACCGGGGAGCTGTTTTT. Translated: CASSSLPVAGEGRQHRGAVF.

This chain links TRBV5-1 with TRBJ1-2; D is ambiguous. The germline CDR1 and CDR2 sequences are SGHRS and YFSETQ. V was cut by 0 bases and J by 4 bases, with 7 bases left in between. The CDR3 loop spans 13 amino acids. CDR3 nucleotides: TGCGCCAGCAGCTTGGCCGGGTTCTATGGCTACACCTTC. This sequence encodes CASSLAGFYGYTF.

V and J are TRBV30 and TRBJ1-4, with unresolved D. This CDR3 has 12 amino acids. CDR1 is GTSNPN, CDR2 SVGIG, per germline (reference sequence). The germline V and J ends were trimmed by 5 bases and 8 bases, with 12 bases remaining between them. CDR3 loop: CAWGRGREKLFF. The CDR3 region has the DNA TGTGCCTGGGGCCGGGGTCGAGAAAAACTGTTTTTT.

The CDR3 loop is CASRGPGTSGYTF. DNA for the CDR3: TGTGCCAGTAGGGGGCCAGGGACGTCTGGCTACACCTTC. This chain connects TRBV19 to TRBJ1-2, with D possibly being TRBD1 (5 bases). Germline CDR1 LNHDA, CDR2 SQIVND (reference sequence). The CDR3 consists of 13 residues. Trimming took 6 bases from V and 7 from J, leaving 15 bases between them.

The chain joins TRBV4-2 to TRBJ2-7, with 12 bases identical to TRBD2. CDR3 length: 18 amino acids. V shed 1 base, J shed 2 bases, and the junction held 9 bases outside the gene matches. The germline CDR1 and CDR2 sequences are LGHNA and YNFKEQ. In DNA, the CDR3 is TGTGCCAGCAGCCAAGTGGGGGCTAGCGGGAGGGGTGCCTACGAGCAGTACTTC. It translates to CASSQVGASGRGAYEQYF.

V is TRBV5-6 and J is TRBJ1-2; D is perhaps TRBD1 (6 bases). V lost 4 bases, J lost 0 bases, and 13 bases lay in between. The CDR3 totals 15 residues. Germline V CDR1 and CDR2: SGHDT, YYEEEE. This CDR3 reads CASSPRTVANYGYTF. In DNA, the CDR3 is TGTGCCAGCAGCCCCCGGACAGTTGCTAACTATGGCTACACCTTC.

The chain carries TRBV30 and TRBJ1-5; D call uncertain. Trimming took off 3 bases at V and 0 bases at J, with 6 bases between the two ends. The germline gives CDR1 GTSNPN, CDR2 SVGIG (reference sequence). The CDR3 totals 13 residues. The DNA for the CDR3 is TGTGCCTGGAGAGCCGATAGCAATCAGCCCCAGCATTTT. Translated: CAWRADSNQPQHF.

This sequence joins TRBV6-5 and TRBJ1-3; D may be TRBD1 (6 bases). Germline values: CDR1 MNHEY, CDR2 SVGAGI. Trimming removed 8 bases at V and 4 bases at J, with 12 bases between. The CDR3 spans 13 residues. The DNA for the CDR3 is TGTGCCAGCTTACAGGGTGGGGGAAACACCATATATTTT. The encoded protein is CASLQGGGNTIYF.

This clone was counted once. The V and J genes are TRBV19 and TRBJ2-3; D is uncertain. Per the germline V gene, CDR1 is LNHDA and CDR2 is SQIVND (reference sequence). CDR3 length: 11 amino acids. With 4 bases removed from V and 2 bases from J, the gap between germline ends came to 1 base. This CDR3 is CASSNTDTQYF. DNA of the CDR3: TGTGCCAGTAGTAACACAGATACGCAGTATTTT.

This chain joins TRBV6-5 and TRBJ1-2; no firm D call. CDR1 MNHEY and CDR2 SVGAGI come from the germline V gene. The CDR3 covers 13 residues. V shed 10 bases and J shed 0 bases, with 12 bases lying between them. The CDR3 is CATRTPTNYGYTF. As DNA, the CDR3 is TGTGCCACCCGGACCCCTACTAACTATGGCTACACCTTC.

The rearrangement links TRBV27 to TRBJ2-5; perhaps TRBD2 as D (6 bases). CDR1 and CDR2 (germline): MNHEY, SMNVEV (reference sequence). Trimming removed 3 bases from V and 4 bases from J, with 12 bases in between. CDR3 length equals 14 residues. CDR3 sequence (DNA): TGTGCCAGCAGTTTTCTGGGGGGAGGAGAGACCCAGTACTTC. Protein: CASSFLGGGETQYF.

The rearrangement uses TRBV18 and TRBJ2-3; tentatively, D is TRBD2 (6 bases). V lost 5 bases and J 4 bases, leaving 13 bases between the germline ends. The germline V gene encodes CDR1 KGHSH and CDR2 LQKENI. This CDR3 contains 14 residues. The CDR3 reads CASSSRESPDTQYF. The CDR3 DNA sequence: TGTGCCAGCTCATCTCGGGAGTCCCCAGATACGCAGTATTTT.